Shown below are 20 T cell receptor beta chains from a single sample sequenced in a study of CXCR3-negative and CXCR3-positive naive CD8 T cells. Findings and limits, study-wide: Comparison of naive cells showed more hydrophobic TRB CDR3s in CXCR3-positive than in CXCR3-negative naive cells.

Their antigen targets remain unknown. cDNA libraries for TRB were generated by 5' RACE incorporating UMI labels. TCRdb reanalyzed the 5' RACE reads and collapses them to one entry per CDR3 protein, without DNA. This sample's table reports about 60,000 distinct CDR3 sequences. Sequenced sample: naive CXCR3+ CD8+ T cells from blood. As for subset: CD45RO-CCR7+CD27+CD95- naive CD8+ T cells expressing CXCR3 (TNR3+). These receptors were obtained from a human donor in good health. Some clones in this sample may be carry-over from other donors' samples.

This chain links TRBV4-3 with TRBJ2-1. The CDR3 runs 16 residues. The germline V gene encodes CDR1 LGHNA and CDR2 YSLEER. CDR3 sequence: CASSQGSGGSYNEQFF.

V usage is TRBV11-2 and J usage is TRBJ1-2. The CDR3 contains 18 residues. In germline, CDR1 is SGHAT, CDR2 FQNNGV. The CDR3 region is CASSPAPVTSLTHYGYTF.

V usage is TRBV12-3 or TRBV12-4 and J usage is TRBJ2-4. The CDR3 sequence is 13 residues long. The CDR3 here is CASSLEWTNIQYF.

The chain couples TRBV7-6 to TRBJ2-1; TCRdb's D gene call, TRBD2, goes unchecked for lack of DNA. The CDR3 runs 17 residues. Looked up from germline, CDR1 is SGHVS and CDR2 is FNYEAQ. CDR3 loop: CASRSGSGTSGFNEQFF.

The J gene is TRBJ2-1, the V gene TRBV7-9; the TCRdb D gene call, TRBD2, has no DNA to confirm it. Looked up from germline, CDR1 is SEHNR and CDR2 is FQNEAQ (reference sequence). The CDR3 length is 16 residues. CDR3 sequence: CASSPLLAGGRNEQFF.

The V gene is TRBV7-9, the J gene TRBJ2-1. The CDR3 runs 13 residues. The germline gives CDR1 SEHNR, CDR2 FQNEAQ (reference sequence). The CDR3 loop is CASSSGNGNEQFF.

The genes are TRBV15 and TRBJ2-3; the TRBD1 assignment by TCRdb is unverifiable without DNA. Germline CDR1 and CDR2: LNHNV and YYDKDF (reference sequence). The CDR3 length is 15 residues. The CDR3 spells CATGGHASGRGTQYF.

The V gene is TRBV29-1, the J gene TRBJ1-2; the TCRdb D gene call, TRBD1, has no DNA to confirm it. The CDR3 covers 14 residues. Germline CDR1 reads SQVTM; CDR2 reads ANQGSEA. The CDR3 here is CNVGPQGFDYGYTF.

This rearrangement joins TRBV6-5 to TRBJ1-6. The germline V gene has CDR1 MNHEY and CDR2 SVGAGI. CDR3 size: 15 residues. CDR3 amino acids: CASSPAGGYNSPLHF.

The V and J genes are TRBV19 and TRBJ2-1; TCRdb's D call of TRBD2 is untestable without DNA. Germline V gives CDR1 LNHDA, CDR2 SQIVND (reference sequence). This CDR3 contains 15 residues. Here the CDR3 reads CAIRASGGAYNEQFF.

The J gene is TRBJ1-1, the V gene TRBV7-9; TCRdb selects TRBD1, and the lack of DNA leaves this call unchecked. Germline lookup yields CDR1 SEHNR and CDR2 FQNEAQ (reference sequence). The CDR3 length is 15 residues. CDR3 loop: CASSSRDTLNTEAFF.

V and J are TRBV20-1 and TRBJ1-2; TCRdb designates TRBD1, a call that cannot be tested without DNA. The V gene's germline CDR1 is DFQATT and CDR2 SNEGSKA (reference sequence). The CDR3 spans 12 residues. CDR3 in amino acids: CSARAPGEGYTF.

The gene calls are TRBV7-8 and TRBJ2-1. CDR3 length: 15 amino acids. Germline CDR1 and CDR2: SGHVS and FQNEAQ. The CDR3 here is CASSLGLGSYNEQFF.

The chain employs TRBV7-2 and TRBJ1-5; TCRdb reports TRBD1, a call that lacks DNA to check it against. Germline V gives CDR1 SGHTA, CDR2 FQGNSA. The CDR3 is made up of 16 amino acids. CDR3: CASSSDDRGLNQHQHF.

The V call is TRBV3-1, the J call TRBJ2-7; TCRdb's D call of TRBD1 is untestable without DNA. Germline CDR1 is LGHDT and CDR2 is YNNKEL (reference sequence). The CDR3 covers 16 residues. The chain's CDR3 is CASSSEVTENSYEQYF.

This chain links TRBV29-1 with TRBJ2-3; without DNA, the TCRdb call of TRBD1 cannot be checked. This CDR3 is 15 amino acids long. Germline V CDR1 and CDR2: SQVTM, ANQGSEA. The CDR3: CSVEGQGFHTDTQYF.

The chain is built from TRBV7-9 and TRBJ2-6; TCRdb lists TRBD2, though no DNA is available to test this call. CDR1 is SEHNR and CDR2 is FQNEAQ in the germline V gene (reference sequence). The CDR3 loop spans 15 amino acids. CDR3 in amino acids: CASSPGPSGANVLTF.

The chain uses TRBV7-8 and TRBJ1-5; without DNA, the TCRdb call of TRBD1 cannot be checked. The CDR3 sequence is 15 residues long. Germline V gene sequence: CDR1 SGHVS, CDR2 FQNEAQ. The CDR3 loop is CASSLEDSSNQPQHF.

This chain connects TRBV6-5 to TRBJ2-1. CDR3 length equals 16 residues. The germline gives CDR1 MNHEY, CDR2 SVGAGI. The CDR3 loop reads CASKPLTGSSYNEQFF.

The CDR3 here is CASSLGPAGSGPQHF. The chain couples TRBV5-6 to TRBJ1-5. CDR1 is SGHDT and CDR2 is YYEEEE in the germline V gene. The CDR3 loop spans 15 amino acids.